This is a list of T cell receptor beta chains from one sample in a study of T cells after yellow fever vaccination. TCRdb fed the 5' RACE reads into MiXCR, producing one record per CDR3 protein. This sample has some 350,000 distinct CDR3 sequences, with around 6.5% found just once. Sequenced here: PBMCs, sampled 5 days after the yellow fever booster vaccination. These receptors were obtained from a man aged 30 to 39 who received the YFV17D yellow fever vaccine. The CDR3 runs from the conserved cysteine through the conserved F or W. D genes are given only for firm matches. Clone size is not always given. Where it is, it says once, few, many or a class for expanded clones.

V: TRBV7-8
D: NA
J: TRBJ2-1
size: few
CDR3: CASRSGGPRYNEQFF
DNA: TGTGCCAGCAGGTCGGGGGGCCCCCGTTACAATGAGCAGTTCTTC

V: TRBV20-1
D: TRBD1
J: TRBJ1-6
size: few
CDR3: CSVVQGTNSPLHF
DNA: TGCAGTGTTGTACAGGGGACGAATTCACCCCTCCACTTT

V: TRBV28
D: NA
J: TRBJ2-1
size: many
CDR3: CASSLGVGGPRNEQFF
DNA: TGTGCCAGCAGTTTAGGGGTTGGCGGCCCCCGTAATGAGCAGTTCTTC

V: TRBV20-1
D: TRBD2
J: TRBJ2-3
size: NA
CDR3: CSAVLAGVSTDTQYF
DNA: TGCAGTGCTGTACTAGCGGGAGTTAGCACAGATACGCAGTATTTT

V: TRBV12-3/TRBV12-4
D: NA
J: TRBJ1-2
size: few
CDR3: CASSLDRAGPNYGYTF
DNA: TGTGCCAGCAGTTTAGACCGGGCTGGGCCTAACTATGGCTACACCTTC

V: TRBV7-2
D: NA
J: TRBJ2-1
size: NA
CDR3: CASSLVETSLGGEQFF
DNA: TGTGCCAGCAGCTTAGTAGAGACTTCCTTGGGAGGCGAGCAGTTCTTC

V: TRBV29-1
D: TRBD1
J: TRBJ2-7
size: NA
CDR3: CSFAGTGKTYEQYF
DNA: TGCAGCTTCGCCGGGACAGGGAAGACCTACGAGCAGTACTTC

V: TRBV14
D: NA
J: TRBJ2-1
size: few
CDR3: CASSQRYLSNEQFF
DNA: TGTGCCAGCAGCCAACGATATCTTAGCAATGAGCAGTTCTTC

V: TRBV7-3
D: NA
J: TRBJ2-6
size: few
CDR3: CASSSRTAPEGANVLTF
DNA: TGTGCCAGCAGCTCCCGGACTGCTCCGGAAGGGGCCAACGTCCTGACTTTC

V: TRBV20-1
D: TRBD2
J: TRBJ2-2
size: NA
CDR3: CSANTGTSGTGELFF
DNA: TGCAGTGCTAATACCGGGACTAGCGGGACCGGGGAGCTGTTTTTT

V: TRBV5-1
D: NA
J: TRBJ2-5
size: NA
CDR3: CASSLHPTAETQYF
DNA: TGCGCCAGCAGCTTACATCCTACGGCAGAGACCCAGTACTTC

V: TRBV7-9
D: NA
J: TRBJ1-2
size: many
CDR3: CASSLTDRDLYGYTF
DNA: TGTGCCAGCAGCTTAACGGACAGAGATCTGTATGGCTACACCTTC

V: TRBV19
D: NA
J: TRBJ2-3
size: few
CDR3: CASRAPAGSRGGGTDTQYF
DNA: TGTGCCAGTAGGGCCCCCGCGGGGAGTCGTGGGGGAGGCACAGATACGCAGTATTTT

V: TRBV6-2/TRBV6-3
D: TRBD1
J: TRBJ2-2
size: NA
CDR3: CASSFGTGFSGELFF
DNA: TGTGCCAGCAGTTTCGGGACAGGGTTCTCCGGGGAGCTGTTTTTT

V: TRBV20-1
D: NA
J: TRBJ1-2
size: NA
CDR3: CSASRDRRSYGYTF
DNA: TGCAGTGCGTCCCGGGACCGAAGGTCCTATGGCTACACCTTC

V: TRBV30
D: TRBD2
J: TRBJ2-1
size: many
CDR3: CAWGPGGHYNEQFF
DNA: TGTGCCTGGGGACCGGGAGGGCACTACAATGAGCAGTTCTTC

V: TRBV25-1
D: NA
J: TRBJ2-3
size: NA
CDR3: CASHQSGLGDTQYF
DNA: TGTGCCAGCCATCAGAGTGGTCTAGGAGATACGCAGTATTTT

V: TRBV7-9
D: TRBD1
J: TRBJ2-7
size: many
CDR3: CASSFPGQGVYEQYF
DNA: TGTGCCAGCAGCTTCCCAGGACAGGGCGTCTACGAGCAGTACTTC

V: TRBV29-1
D: TRBD1
J: TRBJ1-2
size: many
CDR3: CSVEPGRTGGYTF
DNA: TGCAGCGTTGAACCAGGAAGGACAGGTGGCTACACCTTC

V: TRBV12-3/TRBV12-4
D: TRBD2
J: TRBJ2-4
size: many
CDR3: CASSYSAGVIQYF
DNA: TGTGCCAGCAGTTATTCAGCGGGAGTCATTCAGTACTTC

V: TRBV7-2
D: TRBD1
J: TRBJ2-7
size: NA
CDR3: CASSLGQGRQYF
DNA: TGTGCCAGCAGCTTAGGACAGGGGAGGCAGTACTTC

V: TRBV20-1
D: TRBD2
J: TRBJ2-7
size: few
CDR3: CSARDQASGRAPYEQYF
DNA: TGCAGTGCTAGAGATCAGGCTAGCGGGAGGGCACCCTACGAGCAGTACTTC

V: TRBV27
D: NA
J: TRBJ2-4
size: many
CDR3: CASSFRGGGKNIQYF
DNA: TGTGCCAGCAGTTTCAGGGGGGGGGGCAAAAACATTCAGTACTTC

V: TRBV10-2
D: NA
J: TRBJ1-2
size: NA
CDR3: CASSSRDIYGYTF
DNA: TGCGCCAGCAGCTCCCGGGACATCTATGGCTACACCTTC

V: TRBV25-1
D: TRBD2
J: TRBJ2-5
size: NA
CDR3: CASSDYTSGKTQYF
DNA: TGTGCCAGCAGTGACTACACTAGCGGCAAGACCCAGTACTTC

V: TRBV14
D: NA
J: TRBJ2-1
size: many
CDR3: CASSPEYRGNEQFF
DNA: TGTGCCAGCAGCCCCGAATACCGGGGTAATGAGCAGTTCTTC

V: TRBV5-1
D: TRBD1
J: TRBJ2-1
size: few
CDR3: CASSIQGLDEQFF
DNA: TGCGCCAGCAGCATACAGGGGTTGGATGAGCAGTTCTTC

V: TRBV12-3/TRBV12-4
D: TRBD1
J: TRBJ1-2
size: few
CDR3: CASSTDRDYGYTF
DNA: TGTGCCAGCAGTACGGACAGGGACTATGGCTACACCTTC

V: TRBV13
D: TRBD2
J: TRBJ2-2
size: few
CDR3: CASSSLAGAGELFF
DNA: TGTGCCAGCAGTTCACTAGCGGGAGCTGGGGAGCTGTTTTTT

V: TRBV5-4
D: NA
J: TRBJ1-2
size: NA
CDR3: CASSLEQFGYTF
DNA: TGTGCCAGCAGCTTAGAACAGTTCGGCTACACCTTC

V: TRBV20-1
D: TRBD1
J: TRBJ1-1
size: many
CDR3: CSARDGGGAGTEAFF
DNA: TGCAGTGCTAGAGATGGAGGGGGCGCGGGCACTGAAGCTTTCTTT

V: TRBV7-2
D: TRBD2
J: TRBJ2-5
size: many
CDR3: CASGASGRGVGETQYF
DNA: TGTGCCAGTGGGGCTAGCGGGAGAGGCGTCGGAGAGACCCAGTACTTC

V: TRBV20-1
D: NA
J: TRBJ2-5
size: few
CDR3: CSVPSRGRPQETQYF
DNA: TGCAGTGTCCCCTCTCGGGGGAGACCTCAAGAGACCCAGTACTTC

V: TRBV7-2
D: TRBD2
J: TRBJ2-3
size: many
CDR3: CASSRLAAYTDTQYF
DNA: TGTGCCAGCAGCCGCCTAGCGGCCTACACAGATACGCAGTATTTT

V: TRBV30
D: NA
J: TRBJ1-2
size: NA
CDR3: CAWNDMYGYTF
DNA: TGTGCCTGGAATGACATGTACGGCTACACCTTC